Below, 15 T cell receptor beta chains from the same sample are listed, as sequenced in a study of memory CD8 T cells in hepatitis C reinfection. Time point defined: pre-reinfection, 55 to 20 weeks before reinfection detection. TCR sequencing was done directly ex vivo on sorted cells, without expansion in vitro. Sequencing was performed with immunoSEQ multiplex PCR; in TCRdb, only in-frame clones are kept and a portion is missing. Of roughly 6,000 clones listed, 80% to 90% are singletons. The sequenced material came from naive CD8+ T cells sorted from blood. The receptors come from a man between 45 and 60 years old with hepatitis C virus infection.

The V gene is TRBV6-1, the J gene TRBJ2-5; TRBD2 is a possible D gene (6 bases). The J call may be incorrect, as the DNA end agrees better with TRBJ2-7. This CDR3 spans 12 amino acids. CDR1 and CDR2 (germline): MNHNS, SASEGT. The CDR3 here is CASTREPHEQYF. The CDR3 coding sequence is TGTGCCAGCACTCGGGAGCCCCACGAGCAGTACTTC.

The chain employs TRBV4-2 and TRBJ2-1; D is unclear. V lost 0 bases to trimming and J lost 0 bases, with 9 bases between them. Germline CDR1 and CDR2: LGHNA and YNFKEQ. The CDR3 extends over 16 amino acids. The CDR3 DNA reads TGTGCCAGCAGCCAAGATGCTTTTAGCTCCTACAATGAGCAGTTCTTC. It codes for CASSQDAFSSYNEQFF.

CDR3 in DNA: TGTGCCAGCAGCCGAGTGGGCAGTGGTAACTATGGCTACACCTTC. Translating gives CASSRVGSGNYGYTF. The chain employs TRBV5-4 and TRBJ1-2; D gene unclear. Trimming removed 4 bases from V and 1 base from J, with 14 bases in between. This CDR3 spans 15 amino acids. Germline assignment: CDR1 SGHNT and CDR2 YYREEE (reference sequence).

This chain joins TRBV13 and TRBJ1-4; the D is unclear. Germline CDR1 reads PRHDT; CDR2 reads FYEKMQ (reference sequence). V was pared by 8 bases and J by 0 bases, with 13 bases between. CDR3 length: 15 amino acids. The CDR3 sequence is CASASRHTTNEKLFF. The CDR3 region has the DNA TGTGCCAGCGCATCCCGACACACAACTAATGAAAAACTGTTTTTT.

With respect to this clone: One end of the junction does not line up with germline, which may come from a read error. This chain connects TRBV9 to TRBJ2-1, with TRBD2 identical over 10 bases. Germline values: CDR1 SGDLS, CDR2 YYNGEE. The CDR3 has 15 amino acids. CDR3 coding DNA: TGTGCCAACAGCGCCAGCGGGAGGGCCAACAATGAGCAGTTCTTC. Its protein is CANSASGRANNEQFF.

The chain joins TRBV19 to TRBJ2-5; 9 positions agree with TRBD2. CDR3 length equals 19 residues. Per the germline V gene, CDR1 is LNHDA and CDR2 is SQIVND (reference sequence). Trimming removed 1 base from V and 0 bases from J; junction bases left unmatched: 12. This chain's CDR3 is CASSIGKGLAISYQETQYF. In DNA form, the CDR3 reads TGTGCCAGTAGTATAGGGAAGGGACTAGCTATATCGTACCAAGAGACCCAGTACTTC.

The rearrangement joins TRBV4-1 to TRBJ2-1; perhaps TRBD1 as D (5 bases). There are 13 residues in the CDR3. Germline CDR1 and CDR2: MGHRA and YSYEKL. V shed 5 bases and J shed 4 bases, with 9 bases lying between them. CDR3 sequence reads: CASSGDSYNEQFF. In DNA form, the CDR3 reads TGCGCCAGCAGCGGCGACAGTTACAATGAGCAGTTCTTC.

This chain uses TRBV29-1 with TRBJ2-1; TRBD2 aligns across 8 bases. The germline gives CDR1 SQVTM, CDR2 ANQGSEA. After removal of 4 bases from V and 6 bases from J, the junction contained 8 bases not matched to a gene. There are 14 residues in the CDR3. The CDR3 protein is CSVVIAGLSNEQFF. Written as DNA, the CDR3 is TGCAGCGTTGTAATAGCGGGACTAAGCAATGAGCAGTTCTTC.

The rearrangement joins TRBV5-4 to TRBJ2-7; 7 bases are shared with TRBD1. Germline CDR1 SGHNT, CDR2 YYREEE (reference sequence). V lost 3 bases and J lost 1; bases outside the gene matches: 7. The CDR3 totals 15 residues. CDR3: CASSSGDRASYEQYF. The CDR3 bases are TGTGCCAGCAGCTCGGGTGACAGGGCTTCCTACGAGCAGTACTTC.

This sequence joins TRBV5-6 and TRBJ1-1, with TRBD1 as a possible D gene (5 bases). This CDR3 is built from 17 residues. Germline V gene data show CDR1 as SGHDT and CDR2 as YYEEEE. The V end was cut by 0 bases, the J end by 1 base, with 16 bases between. The CDR3 loop reads CASSLVAGDPQNTEAFF. The CDR3 DNA reads as TGTGCCAGCAGCTTGGTTGCGGGGGACCCTCAGAACACTGAAGCTTTCTTT.

The sample holds one count of this clone. The chain recombines TRBV7-9 with TRBJ2-2, with 9 positions matching TRBD1. In germline, CDR1 is SEHNR, CDR2 FQNEAQ (reference sequence). The junction had 1 base not matched to a gene; V was cut back by 3 bases and J by 5 bases. The CDR3 length is 14 residues. For the CDR3, the DNA is TGTGCCAGCAGCTTGGGACAGGGTACCGGGGAGCTGTTTTTT. The encoded protein is CASSLGQGTGELFF.

The rearrangement uses TRBV29-1 and TRBJ2-2; TRBD2 matches 8 bases. CDR3 length: 14 residues. The V gene end was trimmed by 5 bases and the J gene end by 4 bases; junction bases not matched to a gene: 6. CDR1 and CDR2 from the germline V gene are SQVTM and ANQGSEA. CDR3 sequence: CSVILAGLTGELFF. The CDR3 bases are TGCAGCGTTATTTTAGCGGGACTCACCGGGGAGCTGTTTTTT.

The CDR3 sequence is CASSLAGGGNQPQHF. In nucleotides, the CDR3 is TGTGCCAGCAGTTTAGCGGGCGGGGGAAATCAGCCCCAGCATTTT. The V gene is TRBV27, the J gene TRBJ1-5; the D gene is possibly TRBD1 (5 bases). The CDR3 is made up of 15 amino acids. CDR1 and CDR2 from the germline V gene are MNHEY and SMNVEV (reference sequence). With 2 bases removed from V and 4 bases from J, the gap between germline ends came to 12 bases.

The chain links TRBV15 to TRBJ2-7; no reliable D call. The CDR3 has 13 residues. Germline assignment: CDR1 LNHNV and CDR2 YYDKDF (reference sequence). V lost 5 bases to trimming and J lost 4 bases, with 12 bases between them. CDR3: CATSDGKNYEQYF. The CDR3 DNA follows: TGTGCCACCAGCGATGGCAAGAATTACGAGCAGTACTTC.

V is TRBV6-5 and J is TRBJ1-2, with TRBD1 as a possible D gene (6 bases). The CDR3 covers 13 residues. CDR1 is MNHEY and CDR2 is SVGAGI in the germline V gene. Trimming pared 6 bases from V and 7 bases from J, leaving 15 bases between. In DNA form, the CDR3 reads TGTGCCAGCAGCCCGGGGGGGGGCGGTGGCTACACCTTC. Translating it yields CASSPGGGGGYTF.